This T cell receptor beta chain is from a study of cytomegalovirus exposure and HLA in healthy donors. Study-wide results and limits: Per published reports, the classifier diagnosed cytomegalovirus status with high specificity and sensitivity. In vitro, three CMV-associated chains proved specific for CMV antigens.

It was the approximately 120-subject validation cohort, separate from the roughly 700-subject first cohort, to which the donors belonged. V was clipped by 8 bases and J by 6 bases, with 25 bases between them. CDR1 and CDR2 (germline): SGHVS, FQNEAQ. This CDR3 has 16 residues. Concerning this clone itself: The target antigen is unknown.

Data came from immunoSEQ multiplex PCR; TCRdb stores just in-frame clones and leaves some out. This table holds roughly 200,000 clones, 80% to 85% found once. The receptor's source is a woman between 18 and 29 years old in good health and CMV-seropositive. The gene calls are TRBV7-8 and TRBJ1-2, with D maybe TRBD1 (5 bases). The sample was PBMCs. The CDR3: CASLPGYRAGEDGYTF. The DNA of the CDR3 is TGTGCCAGCCTACCCGGATACCGAGCGGGGGAAGATGGCTACACCTTC.